These 27 T cell receptor beta chains were all obtained from the same sample, sequenced in a study of early stage breast cancer tumors. Using immunoSEQ multiplex PCR, the repertoire was profiled, and TCRdb retains in-frame clones only, with some absent. The data show about 24,000 clones, roughly 67% seen once. Input material: breast tumor tissue. Receptor source: a person in their sixties or seventies with breast cancer.

This chain links TRBV15 with TRBJ1-1; TRBD1 might be the D (6 bases). Germline CDR1 reads LNHNV; CDR2 reads YYDKDF (reference sequence). The CDR3 totals 14 residues. Trimming cost V 3 bases and J 4 bases, with 12 bases left between them. This CDR3 is CATSSQGGGTEAFF. The DNA for the CDR3 is TGTGCCACCAGCAGTCAAGGGGGGGGCACTGAAGCTTTCTTT.

The chain links TRBV6-5 to TRBJ1-3; D gene ambiguous. CDR1 MNHEY and CDR2 SVGAGI come from the germline V gene. Trimming took off 8 bases at V and 0 bases at J, with 11 bases between the two ends. The CDR3 runs 14 residues. The CDR3 coding sequence is TGTGCCAGCTCTGAGGCCCGCTCTGGAAACACCATATATTTT. Amino acids: CASSEARSGNTIYF.

The gene calls are TRBV6-6 and TRBJ1-1; TRBD1 might be the D (6 bases). This CDR3 has 14 residues. With 5 bases removed from V and 2 bases from J, the gap between germline ends came to 12 bases. The germline gives CDR1 MNHNY, CDR2 SVGAGI (reference sequence). DNA for the CDR3: TGTGCCAGCAGTACCGGACAGACCAACACTGAAGCTTTCTTT. Amino acid sequence: CASSTGQTNTEAFF.

The V and J genes are TRBV5-6 and TRBJ2-1, with 9 bases aligning to TRBD2. The CDR3 has 15 amino acids. V gave up 1 base and J gave up 9 bases; unmatched junction bases: 8. CDR1 SGHDT and CDR2 YYEEEE come from the germline V gene. Here the CDR3 DNA reads TGTGCCAGCAGCTTGATTCTAGCGGGAAGGGGTGAGCAGTTCTTC. It is translated as CASSLILAGRGEQFF. The full variable domain, with the rest looked up from reference TRBV5-6 and TRBJ2-1, is DAGVTQSPTHLIKTRGQQVTLRCSPKSGHDTVSWYQQALGQGPQFIFQYYEEEERQRGNFPDRFSGHQFPNYSSELNVNALLLGDSALYLCASSLILAGRGEQFFGPGTRLTVL.

This clone came up once. The chain links TRBV7-6 to TRBJ2-5; TRBD2 matches at 10 bases. The CDR3 contains 14 residues. J was trimmed by 5 bases and V by 8 bases; bases with no gene match: 8. Germline assignment: CDR1 SGHVS and CDR2 FNYEAQ. CDR3 protein: CASQQREGRETQYF. CDR3 DNA sequence: TGTGCCAGCCAGCAGCGGGAGGGGCGGGAGACCCAGTACTTC.

The sample holds a few counts of this clone. The V and J genes are TRBV5-4 and TRBJ1-1; TRBD1 might be the D (6 bases). Germline V gene sequence: CDR1 SGHNT, CDR2 YYREEE (reference sequence). V dropped 0 bases and J dropped 3 bases, with 9 bases sitting between them. This CDR3 has 14 residues. This chain's CDR3 is CASSLAGADTEAFF. Here the CDR3 DNA reads TGTGCCAGCAGCTTGGCAGGGGCGGACACTGAAGCTTTCTTT.

This clone appeared once. V and J are TRBV2 and TRBJ2-7, with 10 bases identical to TRBD2. With V trimmed by 3 bases and J by 6 bases, 8 bases remained unmatched. CDR1 SNHLY and CDR2 FYNNEI come from the germline V gene. The CDR3 consists of 15 residues. The CDR3 DNA is TGTGCCAGCAGTGACCCGCTAGCGGGGGCACTCGAGCAGTACTTC. As protein: CASSDPLAGALEQYF.

This clone was observed a handful of times. The chain links TRBV30 to TRBJ1-3; D uncertain. Germline CDR1 and CDR2: GTSNPN and SVGIG (reference sequence). V was pared by 4 bases and J by 4 bases, with 17 bases between. This CDR3 has 15 amino acids. CDR3 DNA sequence: TGTGCCTGGAAACGCGGGCGATTGCCGGGAAACACCATATATTTT. It specifies CAWKRGRLPGNTIYF.

The chain has TRBV4-2 and TRBJ2-7; 10 bases line up with TRBD2. CDR3 length: 16 residues. V was clipped by 4 bases and J by 4 bases; unmatched bases: 10. Germline V lookup: CDR1 LGHNA, CDR2 YNFKEQ. This CDR3 reads CASSLGPPAGGYEQYF. DNA for the CDR3: TGTGCCAGCAGCCTTGGGCCCCCAGCGGGAGGGTACGAGCAGTACTTC.

J is TRBJ2-7 and V is TRBV4-3; a weak D match, TRBD2 (6 bases). CDR3 size: 15 residues. The ends were cut back, 0 bases at V and 3 bases at J, with 12 bases in the middle. From germline, CDR1 is LGHNA and CDR2 YSLEER. CDR3 DNA: TGCGCCAGCAGCCAAGATGGAGTAGCGGACTACGAGCAGTACTTC. This sequence encodes CASSQDGVADYEQYF.

The sample holds a few counts of this clone. V and J are TRBV7-2 and TRBJ1-1, with 8 bases fitting TRBD1. The V gene's germline CDR1 is SGHTA and CDR2 FQGNSA. The CDR3 is made up of 13 amino acids. V shed 4 bases and J 7 bases; nucleotides not matched to a gene: 5. As DNA, the CDR3 is TGTGCCAGCAGCTCCAGGGGGCAAGGTGAAGCTTTCTTT. Its protein product is CASSSRGQGEAFF.

This CDR3 is CASSISQSTDTQYF. The CDR3 DNA is TGTGCCAGTAGTATTTCCCAGAGCACAGATACGCAGTATTTT. The chain has TRBV19 and TRBJ2-3; D call uncertain. The V gene lost 3 bases and the J gene lost 0 bases, with 7 bases spanning the gap. CDR3 length: 14 residues. Germline assignment: CDR1 LNHDA and CDR2 SQIVND (reference sequence).

As concerns this clone: An end of the junction does not agree with germline; a read error may underlie this. The gene calls are TRBV6-5 and TRBJ2-7, with D tentatively TRBD2 (5 bases). Germline-derived CDR1 and CDR2 are MNHEY and SVGAGI. This CDR3 has 14 amino acids. The CDR3 DNA is TGCGCCAGCAGTGAGTCCAGCGGAACCTACGAGCAGTACTTC. Its protein is CASSESSGTYEQYF.

This clone was seen a handful of times. This chain uses TRBV5-1 with TRBJ1-4; D gene unclear. Germline-derived CDR1 and CDR2 are SGHRS and YFSETQ. The CDR3 consists of 15 residues. Trimming removed 0 bases from V and 8 bases from J, with 14 bases in between. The CDR3 reads CASSLDAPTQEKLFF. In DNA form, the CDR3 reads TGCGCCAGCAGCTTGGACGCCCCGACTCAGGAAAAACTGTTTTTT.

The rearrangement uses TRBV18 and TRBJ2-3, with TRBD1 matching over 7 bases. V gave up 0 bases and J gave up 0 bases; unmatched junction bases: 3. The CDR3 extends over 16 amino acids. CDR1 and CDR2 (germline): KGHSH, LQKENI. In DNA, the CDR3 is TGTGCCAGCTCACCACCGGGACAGTCTAGCACAGATACGCAGTATTTT. Encoded protein: CASSPPGQSSTDTQYF.

This clone is judged medium-sized. The chain carries TRBV11-3 and TRBJ2-7; D not resolved. Trimming removed 2 bases from V and 3 bases from J, with 2 bases in between. This CDR3 spans 11 amino acids. The germline V gene encodes CDR1 SGHNT and CDR2 YENEEA. The CDR3 loop reads CASSLYYEQYF. CDR3 DNA sequence: TGTGCCAGCAGCTTATACTACGAGCAGTACTTC.

The rearrangement links TRBV14 to TRBJ2-1, with D tentatively TRBD2 (6 bases). Germline assignment: CDR1 SGHDN and CDR2 FVKESK. The CDR3 covers 13 residues. Trimming removed 4 bases at V and 10 bases at J, with 14 bases between. The CDR3 DNA sequence: TGTGCCAGCAGCCCGGGGACTTTCACCGAGCAGTTCTTC. Its translation: CASSPGTFTEQFF.

The chain links TRBV7-2 to TRBJ1-2; a possible D gene is TRBD1 (5 bases). From germline, CDR1 is SGHTA and CDR2 FQGNSA. Between the trimmed V and J ends, which lost 4 bases and 8 bases, there was a span of 11 bases. This CDR3 contains 12 residues. CDR3 sequence: CASSSGIRGYTF. DNA of the CDR3: TGTGCCAGCAGCTCAGGGATTCGGGGCTACACCTTC.

The chain is built from TRBV14 and TRBJ2-7, with a weak D call TRBD2 (5 bases). The CDR3 loop spans 14 amino acids. The ends were cut back, 1 base at V and 1 base at J, with 8 bases in the middle. Germline CDR1 is SGHDN and CDR2 is FVKESK. CDR3 amino acids: CASSQARDSYEQYF. The CDR3 DNA follows: TGTGCCAGCAGCCAAGCCCGGGATTCCTACGAGCAGTACTTC.

This clone was counted a single time. V usage is TRBV25-1 and J usage is TRBJ1-1; 9 bases match TRBD1. Trimming cost V 3 bases and J 11 bases; bases outside gene matches: 7. The CDR3 loop spans 13 amino acids. Germline V gene data show CDR1 as MGHDK and CDR2 as SYGVNS. CDR3 coding DNA: TGTGCCAGCAGTGATCACAACAGGGGGCTGGCTTTCTTT. It encodes CASSDHNRGLAFF.

The J gene is TRBJ2-7, the V gene TRBV30; 10 bases are a match to TRBD2. There are 17 residues in the CDR3. Germline V gives CDR1 GTSNPN, CDR2 SVGIG (reference sequence). J was trimmed by 5 bases and V by 4 bases; bases with no gene match: 17. In DNA form, the CDR3 reads TGTGCCTGGACCCCTCCCGGGACTAGCGCCGTTTGGAACGAGCAGTACTTC. It specifies CAWTPPGTSAVWNEQYF.

This clone was found a few times. The CDR3 nucleotides are TGTGCCAGCAGCTTGGCCGGACTAGCGGGAGGGGTCACCTACAATGAGCAGTTCTTC. Translating gives CASSLAGLAGGVTYNEQFF. The chain combines TRBV5-8 with TRBJ2-1, with TRBD2 identical over 15 bases. V dropped 0 bases and J dropped 2; count of bases not matched to a gene: 6. From germline, CDR1 is SGHTS and CDR2 YDEGEE. The CDR3 has 19 residues.

J is TRBJ2-7 and V is TRBV10-2, with 8 bases matching TRBD1. Germline values: CDR1 WSHSY, CDR2 SAAADI. This CDR3 has 15 amino acids. V shed 7 bases and J 3 bases; nucleotides not matched to a gene: 11. CDR3 protein: CASTTTGTGVYEQYF. CDR3 sequence (DNA): TGCGCCAGCACCACAACGGGGACAGGAGTCTACGAGCAGTACTTC.

The chain joins TRBV5-1 to TRBJ2-5, with 7 bases lining up with TRBD1. The germline V gene has CDR1 SGHRS and CDR2 YFSETQ. The length of the CDR3 is 14 residues. After removal of 2 bases from V and 2 bases from J, the junction contained 3 bases not matched to a gene. CDR3 loop: CASSFQGVQETQYF. The CDR3 DNA is TGCGCCAGCAGCTTCCAGGGGGTACAAGAGACCCAGTACTTC.

V is TRBV7-2 and J is TRBJ2-7, with 9 bases fitting TRBD2. Germline CDR1 is SGHTA and CDR2 is FQGNSA. CDR3 length equals 17 residues. The V gene end was trimmed by 2 bases and the J gene end by 5 bases; junction bases not matched to a gene: 13. Written as DNA, the CDR3 is TGTGCCAGCAGCTTATTACCGGCGTCTAGCGGGATGAACGAGCAGTACTTC. Translating gives CASSLLPASSGMNEQYF. Full variable domain (rest looked up from reference TRBV7-2 and TRBJ2-7): GAGVSQSPSNKVTEKGKDVELRCDPISGHTALYWYRQSLGQGLEFLIYFQGNSAPDKSGLPSDRFSAERTGGSVSTLTIQRTQQEDSAVYLCASSLLPASSGMNEQYFGPGTRLTVT.

The genes are TRBV29-1 and TRBJ1-1; 9 nucleotides match TRBD1. The ends lost 7 bases at V and 5 bases at J; junction bases unmatched: 8. Germline-derived CDR1 and CDR2 are SQVTM and ANQGSEA. CDR3 length: 13 amino acids. DNA of the CDR3: TGCAGCGCGACCGGGACAGGGAGTACTGAAGCTTTCTTT. This sequence encodes CSATGTGSTEAFF.

This clone was found a few times. The rearrangement joins TRBV9 to TRBJ2-7; D might be TRBD1 (6 bases). Germline values: CDR1 SGDLS, CDR2 YYNGEE. Trimming shortened V by 0 bases and J by 3 bases, and 10 bases separated the two germline ends. CDR3 length: 14 residues. The CDR3 region has the DNA TGTGCCAGCAGCGTAGCTCCAGGGGACTACGAGCAGTACTTC. Protein sequence: CASSVAPGDYEQYF. The complete variable domain, with remaining parts taken from reference TRBV9 and TRBJ2-7, reads DSGVTQTPKHLITATGQRVTLRCSPRSGDLSVYWYQQSLDQGLQFLIQYYNGEERAKGNILERFSAQQFPDLHSELNLSSLELGDSALYFCASSVAPGDYEQYFGPGTRLTVT.